The following is a T cell receptor (beta chain) sequence with its context. The assay was immunoSEQ multiplex PCR, and TCRdb's table has in-frame clones only and misses some. The repertoire holds 7,000 to 10,000 clones, with 60% to 85% as singletons. Tumor tissue was taken before any definitive surgery or chemotherapy was given. The data were taken from a study of high-grade serous ovarian cancer treatment subgroups. Overall study: Mean per sample: about 14,000 reads, around 7,300 unique TCR beta rearrangements.

The CDR3 sequence is 16 residues long. The trim removed 3 bases at V and 4 bases at J, leaving 10 bases unmatched. CDR1 LNHDA and CDR2 SQIVND come from the germline V gene (reference sequence). The sequenced sample consisted of tumor tissue. This clonotype originated in a human donor with high-grade serous ovarian cancer. The rearrangement uses TRBV19 and TRBJ2-7; 9 bases fit TRBD1. Written as DNA, the CDR3 is TGTGCCAGTAGTATCACACCCCGGGACAGGGTTTACGAGCAGTACTTC. Its translation: CASSITPRDRVYEQYF.